Listed below are T cell receptor beta chains from one sample, sequenced in a study of blood T cell repertoires in COVID-19. This table comes from immunoSEQ multiplex PCR, and its TCRdb copy is limited to in-frame clones, with some not included. The table includes nearly 250,000 clones, roughly 88% detected once. The sequencing sample was made of PBMCs or T cells enriched from blood (not recorded which). These receptors originate from a woman in her forties or fifties who had recovered from COVID-19. The CDR3 runs from the conserved cysteine through the conserved F or W. D genes are given only for firm matches. Only some rows state a clone size, as once, few, many or a class for expanded clones.

d_call: .; v_call: TRBV6-5; j_call: TRBJ1-5; clone_size: .; cdr3_nt: TGTGCCAGCAGTTTGCGGGTTCCCCGACCGGATCAGCCCCAGCATTTT; cdr3_aa: CASSLRVPRPDQPQHF
d_call: TRBD1; v_call: TRBV19; j_call: TRBJ1-5; clone_size: .; cdr3_nt: TGTGCCAGTAGTAGGGAGGGACAGGGGAGCAATCAGCCCCAGCATTTT; cdr3_aa: CASSREGQGSNQPQHF
d_call: TRBD1; v_call: TRBV29-1; j_call: TRBJ1-1; clone_size: once; cdr3_nt: TGCAGCGTATGGACAGGGCTTCACGCTGAAGCTTTCTTT; cdr3_aa: CSVWTGLHAEAFF
d_call: TRBD1; v_call: TRBV5-6; j_call: TRBJ2-7; clone_size: .; cdr3_nt: TGTGCCAGCAGACCTAGAATCCGGGACAGGGCCGGATACGAGCAGTACTTC; cdr3_aa: CASRPRIRDRAGYEQYF
d_call: TRBD2; v_call: TRBV28; j_call: TRBJ2-2; clone_size: .; cdr3_nt: TGTGCCAGCAGTTTACCACTAGCGGGAGAAGGCGGGGAGCTGTTTTTT; cdr3_aa: CASSLPLAGEGGELFF
d_call: TRBD1; v_call: TRBV29-1; j_call: TRBJ2-5; clone_size: .; cdr3_nt: TGCAGCGTTCCGGACAGGGGAGAGACCCAGTACTTC; cdr3_aa: CSVPDRGETQYF
d_call: TRBD1; v_call: TRBV5-1; j_call: TRBJ1-2; clone_size: .; cdr3_nt: TGCGCCAGCAGCTTGGCAGGGACAGGGTCTGGCTACACCTTC; cdr3_aa: CASSLAGTGSGYTF
d_call: TRBD1; v_call: TRBV6-5; j_call: TRBJ1-1; clone_size: .; cdr3_nt: TGTGCCAGCACTCCGACAGGGTTTGCTGAAGCTTTCTTT; cdr3_aa: CASTPTGFAEAFF
d_call: .; v_call: TRBV5-4; j_call: TRBJ2-7; clone_size: .; cdr3_nt: TGTGCCAGCAGCTTGGCGGGGGAAACTTACGAGCAGTACTTC; cdr3_aa: CASSLAGETYEQYF
d_call: TRBD2; v_call: TRBV5-4; j_call: TRBJ2-3; clone_size: .; cdr3_nt: TGTGCCAGCAGCGTCGGACTAGTTGAGTCTGAAACGCAGTATTTT; cdr3_aa: CASSVGLVESETQYF
d_call: TRBD2; v_call: TRBV6-5; j_call: TRBJ2-1; clone_size: .; cdr3_nt: TGTGCCAGCAGCCCCCAGCGGGAGGTGGGCAATGAGCAGTTCTTC; cdr3_aa: CASSPQREVGNEQFF
d_call: .; v_call: TRBV6-5; j_call: TRBJ1-6; clone_size: .; cdr3_nt: TGTGCCAGCAGAACGACAGTATCCTATAATTCACCCCTCCACTTT; cdr3_aa: CASRTTVSYNSPLHF
d_call: TRBD1; v_call: TRBV9; j_call: TRBJ1-2; clone_size: .; cdr3_nt: TGTGCCAGCAGCGTAGGGGGACAGGAGTTCTATGGCTACACCTTC; cdr3_aa: CASSVGGQEFYGYTF
d_call: TRBD1; v_call: TRBV18; j_call: TRBJ2-5; clone_size: once; cdr3_nt: TGTGCCAGCTCACCAGGACAGGTTGAGACCCAGTACTTC; cdr3_aa: CASSPGQVETQYF
d_call: TRBD2; v_call: TRBV30; j_call: TRBJ2-1; clone_size: .; cdr3_nt: TGTGCCTGGAGTGTATCGTGGGCGGGAGCCAACAATGAGCAGTTCTTC; cdr3_aa: CAWSVSWAGANNEQFF
d_call: TRBD1; v_call: TRBV28; j_call: TRBJ1-1; clone_size: .; cdr3_nt: TGTGCCAGCATTACCCCGACAGGGGGCGTTTTCCGGAACACTGAAGCTTTCTTT; cdr3_aa: CASITPTGGVFRNTEAFF
d_call: TRBD2; v_call: TRBV23-1; j_call: TRBJ2-1; clone_size: .; cdr3_nt: TGCGCCAGCAGTCACGAGACTAGCGCGTACAATGAGCAGTTCTTC; cdr3_aa: CASSHETSAYNEQFF
d_call: .; v_call: TRBV28; j_call: TRBJ2-3; clone_size: .; cdr3_nt: TGTGCCAGCAGTCCGCGACTCACTAGTTACACAGATACGCAGTATTTT; cdr3_aa: CASSPRLTSYTDTQYF
d_call: TRBD1; v_call: TRBV4-1; j_call: TRBJ1-2; clone_size: .; cdr3_nt: TGCGCCAGCAGCCAAGTTTTTCTCCCTGGTGGGACAGGGGGCAGAGGTGGCTACACCTTC; cdr3_aa: CASSQVFLPGGTGGRGGYTF
d_call: TRBD1; v_call: TRBV3-1/TRBV3-2; j_call: TRBJ1-1; clone_size: .; cdr3_nt: TGTGCCAGCAGCCAAGGGGTAAGGACAGGGGCTGGTACTGAAGCTTTCTTT; cdr3_aa: CASSQGVRTGAGTEAFF
d_call: .; v_call: TRBV19; j_call: TRBJ1-6; clone_size: few; cdr3_nt: TGTGCCAGTAGCGGGACATCGAGCTCCTATAATTCACCCCTCCACTTT; cdr3_aa: CASSGTSSSYNSPLHF
d_call: .; v_call: TRBV19; j_call: TRBJ1-2; clone_size: .; cdr3_nt: TGTGCCAGTAGCCCAAGGGGGAAGTACTATGGCTACACCTTC; cdr3_aa: CASSPRGKYYGYTF
d_call: .; v_call: TRBV2; j_call: TRBJ2-1; clone_size: few; cdr3_nt: TGTGCCAGCAGTGCACAGAAGTCCTACAATGAGCAGTTCTTC; cdr3_aa: CASSAQKSYNEQFF
d_call: TRBD1; v_call: TRBV5-6; j_call: TRBJ2-7; clone_size: .; cdr3_nt: TGTGCCAGCAGCTTCTTCGCACTGGACAGGGCCCACGAGCAGTACTTC; cdr3_aa: CASSFFALDRAHEQYF
d_call: .; v_call: TRBV6-2/TRBV6-3; j_call: TRBJ1-5; clone_size: .; cdr3_nt: TGTGCCAGCAGTTACGGGGGGGCAAGGGTTCAGCCCCAGCATTTT; cdr3_aa: CASSYGGARVQPQHF
d_call: .; v_call: TRBV6-4; j_call: TRBJ1-5; clone_size: .; cdr3_nt: TGTGCCAGCAGTGACTCGAGGGCCCTGAGGCCCCAGCATTTT; cdr3_aa: CASSDSRALRPQHF
d_call: .; v_call: TRBV12-3/TRBV12-4; j_call: TRBJ2-3; clone_size: .; cdr3_nt: TGTGCCAGCAGTACAGGAGGGGAGACGCAGTATTTT; cdr3_aa: CASSTGGETQYF
d_call: TRBD1; v_call: TRBV5-1; j_call: TRBJ2-7; clone_size: .; cdr3_nt: TGCGCCAGCAGCCCGCAGGGGGTTAAGGGCGACGAGCAGTACTTC; cdr3_aa: CASSPQGVKGDEQYF
d_call: .; v_call: TRBV7-8; j_call: TRBJ1-5; clone_size: .; cdr3_nt: TGTGCCAGCAGTTACTCCAGGGTAGGACAGCCCCAGCATTTT; cdr3_aa: CASSYSRVGQPQHF
d_call: .; v_call: TRBV7-9; j_call: TRBJ1-6; clone_size: .; cdr3_nt: TGTGCCAGCAGCTTAGATAGGGACTTTTTGTCTCCCCTCCACTTT; cdr3_aa: CASSLDRDFLSPLHF
d_call: .; v_call: TRBV2; j_call: TRBJ2-1; clone_size: .; cdr3_nt: TGTGCCAGCAAATTGGGACTGGATGAGCAGTTCTTC; cdr3_aa: CASKLGLDEQFF
d_call: TRBD2; v_call: TRBV9; j_call: TRBJ2-7; clone_size: .; cdr3_nt: TGTGCCAGCAGCCCCCGGACTAGCGGGGAAAAGCAGTACTTC; cdr3_aa: CASSPRTSGEKQYF
d_call: .; v_call: TRBV28; j_call: TRBJ1-1; clone_size: once; cdr3_nt: TGTGCCAGCAGCAGCAGGGACACTGAAGCTTTCTTT; cdr3_aa: CASSSRDTEAFF
d_call: .; v_call: TRBV23-1; j_call: TRBJ2-3; clone_size: once; cdr3_nt: TGCGCCAGCAGTCAATCCCCCCTGGCCCCCTTCACAGATACGCAGTATTTT; cdr3_aa: CASSQSPLAPFTDTQYF
d_call: TRBD2; v_call: TRBV19; j_call: TRBJ2-3; clone_size: once; cdr3_nt: TGTGCCAGTAGTATAAGGAAGCGGGAGTTAAGGGCAGATACGCAGTATTTT; cdr3_aa: CASSIRKRELRADTQYF
d_call: TRBD1; v_call: TRBV29-1; j_call: TRBJ2-7; clone_size: .; cdr3_nt: TGCAGCGTCGCTAGAGGACAGGGGGCCCGAGAGCAGTACTTC; cdr3_aa: CSVARGQGAREQYF
d_call: .; v_call: TRBV5-4; j_call: TRBJ2-7; clone_size: .; cdr3_nt: TGTGCCAGCAGCTTGGGAGCGAGGGTGGACTGGGGAGGTGAGCAGTACTTC; cdr3_aa: CASSLGARVDWGGEQYF
d_call: TRBD2; v_call: TRBV18; j_call: TRBJ2-1; clone_size: .; cdr3_nt: TGTGCCAGCTCCAAGCGGGACGAAGCTGAGCAGTTCTTC; cdr3_aa: CASSKRDEAEQFF
d_call: .; v_call: TRBV7-2; j_call: TRBJ1-1; clone_size: .; cdr3_nt: TGTGCCAGCAGCTTGTCGGTTTCGGGGACTGAAGCTTTCTTT; cdr3_aa: CASSLSVSGTEAFF
d_call: TRBD1; v_call: TRBV29-1; j_call: TRBJ1-1; clone_size: .; cdr3_nt: TGCAGCGTTGATGCGGGACAGGGGGCCTACACTGAAGCTTTCTTT; cdr3_aa: CSVDAGQGAYTEAFF
d_call: TRBD1; v_call: TRBV18; j_call: TRBJ1-5; clone_size: once; cdr3_nt: TGTGCCAGCTCACCAGGGACAGGGGCGTCCAATCAGCCCCAGCATTTT; cdr3_aa: CASSPGTGASNQPQHF
d_call: .; v_call: TRBV24-1; j_call: TRBJ2-3; clone_size: .; cdr3_nt: TGTGCCACCAGTGCAACAGGGGAGGGCACAGATACGCAGTATTTT; cdr3_aa: CATSATGEGTDTQYF
d_call: .; v_call: TRBV11-2; j_call: TRBJ1-1; clone_size: .; cdr3_nt: TGTGCCAGCAGCTTTACGCAGGGGTGGGAAGCTTTCTTT; cdr3_aa: CASSFTQGWEAFF
d_call: TRBD1; v_call: TRBV27; j_call: TRBJ1-1; clone_size: .; cdr3_nt: TGTGCCAGCAATAAGGGACAGGGGCGGTTGAACACTGAAGCTTTCTTT; cdr3_aa: CASNKGQGRLNTEAFF